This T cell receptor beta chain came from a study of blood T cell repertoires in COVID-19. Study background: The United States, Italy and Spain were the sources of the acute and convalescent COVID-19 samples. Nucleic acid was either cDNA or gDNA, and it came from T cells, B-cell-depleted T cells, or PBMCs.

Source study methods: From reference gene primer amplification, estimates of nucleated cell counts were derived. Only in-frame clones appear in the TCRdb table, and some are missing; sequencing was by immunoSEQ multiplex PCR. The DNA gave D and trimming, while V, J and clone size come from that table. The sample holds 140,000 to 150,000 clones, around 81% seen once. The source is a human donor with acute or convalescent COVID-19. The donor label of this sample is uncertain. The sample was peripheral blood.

This CDR3 reads CASSPKGVGYGYTF. The CDR3 bases are TGTGCCAGCAGCCCTAAAGGGGTGGGATATGGCTACACCTTC. This chain uses TRBV2 with TRBJ1-2, with D possibly being TRBD1 (5 bases). The CDR3 is 14 residues long. CDR1 and CDR2 from the germline V gene are SNHLY and FYNNEI. Trimming removed 6 bases from V and 5 bases from J, with 16 bases in between.